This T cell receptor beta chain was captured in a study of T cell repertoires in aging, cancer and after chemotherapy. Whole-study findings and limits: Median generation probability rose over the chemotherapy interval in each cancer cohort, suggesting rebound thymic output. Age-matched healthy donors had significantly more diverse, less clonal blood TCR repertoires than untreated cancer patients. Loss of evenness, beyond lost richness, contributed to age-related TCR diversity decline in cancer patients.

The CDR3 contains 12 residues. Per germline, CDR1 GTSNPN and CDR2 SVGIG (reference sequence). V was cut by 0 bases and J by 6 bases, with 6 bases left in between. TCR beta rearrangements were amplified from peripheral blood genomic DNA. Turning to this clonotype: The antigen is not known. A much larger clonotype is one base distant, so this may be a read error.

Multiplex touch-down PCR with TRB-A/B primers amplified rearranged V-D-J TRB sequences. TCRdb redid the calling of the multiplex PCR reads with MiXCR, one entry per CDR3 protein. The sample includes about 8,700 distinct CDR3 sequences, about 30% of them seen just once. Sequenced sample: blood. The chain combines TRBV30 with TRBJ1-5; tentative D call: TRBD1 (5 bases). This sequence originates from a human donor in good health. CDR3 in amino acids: CAWSVQVQPQHF. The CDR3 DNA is TGTGCCTGGAGTGTACAGGTTCAGCCCCAGCATTTT.